Given below is one T cell receptor (beta chain) in context. This entry belongs to a study of blood T cell repertoires in COVID-19. Clones were read by immunoSEQ multiplex PCR, and TCRdb kept only the in-frame ones, dropping some. Here the sample spans over 60,000 clones, around 87% being singletons. Germline V gene data show CDR1 as LGHNA and CDR2 as YNFKEQ. This CDR3 has 16 residues. With V trimmed by 1 base and J by 5 bases, 5 bases remained unmatched. Sequenced input: peripheral blood. This chain joins TRBV4-2 and TRBJ2-1; TRBD2 aligns across 10 bases. This sequence originates from a man aged 65 to 79 with acute or convalescent COVID-19. The CDR3 DNA reads TGTGCCAGCAGCCAAGTACGAAGCGGGAGGGACAATGAGCAGTTCTTC. It specifies CASSQVRSGRDNEQFF.